These 3 T cell receptor beta chains share one sample of origin, sequenced in a study of cytomegalovirus exposure and HLA in healthy donors. Here immunoSEQ multiplex PCR was the method, and the copy in TCRdb shows in-frame clones only, minus some. The sample has roughly 120,000 clones, about 91% seen once. Sequencing input: PBMCs. These receptors all stem from a man younger than 35 in good health and CMV-seronegative.

The chain combines TRBV27 with TRBJ2-2; 7 bases line up with TRBD1. V lost 6 bases and J lost 7; bases outside the gene matches: 8. Germline loops: CDR1 MNHEY, CDR2 SMNVEV (reference sequence). This CDR3 has 14 residues. The CDR3 reads CASSRQGGYGELFF. The CDR3 nucleotides read TGTGCCAGCAGCAGACAGGGCGGGTACGGGGAGCTGTTTTTT.

This clone showed up just a few times. CDR3 in DNA: TGTGCCAGCAGCTCGGACAGGGGCTATGGCTACACCTTC. Amino acids: CASSSDRGYGYTF. The chain combines TRBV7-9 with TRBJ1-2; TRBD1 aligns across 9 bases. The CDR3 spans 13 residues. The V segment lost 4 bases and the J segment 4 bases; nucleotides outside the gene matches: 1. Germline V lookup: CDR1 SEHNR, CDR2 FQNEAQ (reference sequence). Full variable domain (remainder filled in from reference TRBV7-9 and TRBJ1-2): DTGVSQNPRHKITKRGQNVTFRCDPISEHNRLYWYRQTLGQGPEFLTYFQNEAQLEKSRLLSDRFSAERPKGSFSTLEIQRTEQGDSAMYLCASSSDRGYGYTFGSGTRLTVV.

The chain joins TRBV28 to TRBJ2-7; TRBD1 matches at 9 bases. Germline V gene lookup returns CDR1 MDHEN and CDR2 SYDVKM. V shed 5 bases and J 0 bases; nucleotides not matched to a gene: 2. The CDR3 loop spans 14 amino acids. CDR3 in amino acids: CASSRDRASYEQYF. As DNA, the CDR3 is TGTGCCAGCAGTAGGGACAGGGCCTCCTACGAGCAGTACTTC. The full variable domain, with the rest looked up from reference TRBV28 and TRBJ2-7, is DVKVTQSSRYLVKRTGEKVFLECVQDMDHENMFWYRQDPGLGLRLIYFSYDVKMKEKGDIPEGYSVSREKKERFSLILESASTNQTSMYLCASSRDRASYEQYFGPGTRLTVT.